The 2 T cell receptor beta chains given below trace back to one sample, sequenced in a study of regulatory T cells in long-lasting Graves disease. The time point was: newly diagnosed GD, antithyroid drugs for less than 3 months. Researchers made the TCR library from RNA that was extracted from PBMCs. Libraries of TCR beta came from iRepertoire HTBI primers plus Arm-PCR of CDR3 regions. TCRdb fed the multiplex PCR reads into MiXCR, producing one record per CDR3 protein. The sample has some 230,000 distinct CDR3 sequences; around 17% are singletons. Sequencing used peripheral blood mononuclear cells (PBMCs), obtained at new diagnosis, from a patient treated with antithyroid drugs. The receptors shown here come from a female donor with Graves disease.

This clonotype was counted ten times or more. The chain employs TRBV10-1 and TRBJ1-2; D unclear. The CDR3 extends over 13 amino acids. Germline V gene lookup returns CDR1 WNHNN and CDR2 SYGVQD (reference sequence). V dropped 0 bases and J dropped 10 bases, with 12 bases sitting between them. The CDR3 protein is CASSESTLDPYTF. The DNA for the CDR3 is TGCGCCAGCAGTGAGTCGACGCTCGATCCCTACACCTTC.

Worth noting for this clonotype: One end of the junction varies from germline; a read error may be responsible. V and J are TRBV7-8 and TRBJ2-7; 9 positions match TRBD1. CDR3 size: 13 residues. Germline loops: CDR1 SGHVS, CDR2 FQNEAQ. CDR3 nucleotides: TGTGCCAGCAGCATCTCCGGGACAGGGTACGAAAGCTTC. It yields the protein CASSISGTGYESF.